These 4 T cell receptor beta chains were sequenced from one sample in a study of blood T cell repertoires in COVID-19. Method: immunoSEQ multiplex PCR; TCRdb's copy keeps in-frame clones and lacks some. The sample contains 80,000 to 95,000 clones, roughly 87% of which appear only once. Material: peripheral blood. These receptors were taken from an older man with acute or convalescent COVID-19.

The gene calls are TRBV7-2 and TRBJ2-7; 10 bases agree with TRBD2. Germline lookup yields CDR1 SGHTA and CDR2 FQGNSA. V was pared by 5 bases and J by 0 bases, with 13 bases of the junction left unmatched. CDR3 length: 18 residues. Written as DNA, the CDR3 is TGTGCCAGCAGCACGAATAGCGGGGGGCCAAGGAGCTCCTACGAGCAGTACTTC. Amino acids: CASSTNSGGPRSSYEQYF.

The J gene is TRBJ2-2, the V gene TRBV29-1; weak D call: TRBD1 (7 bases). This CDR3 has 13 residues. Germline V gene data show CDR1 as SQVTM and CDR2 as ANQGSEA. V was cut by 4 bases and J by 6 bases, with 12 bases left in between. This CDR3 is CSVGQGGPGELFF. The CDR3 DNA follows: TGCAGCGTTGGGCAGGGGGGCCCCGGGGAGCTGTTTTTT.

The genes are TRBV9 and TRBJ2-1; 7 positions agree with TRBD2. This CDR3 spans 16 amino acids. After removal of 4 bases from V and 6 bases from J, the junction contained 13 bases not matched to a gene. The germline gives CDR1 SGDLS, CDR2 YYNGEE. The CDR3 region is CASSRRRAGDFNEQFF. The CDR3 DNA follows: TGTGCCAGCAGCCGTCGGAGGGCGGGAGATTTCAATGAGCAGTTCTTC.

The CDR3 loop is CATSAGDYGYTF. CDR3 nucleotide sequence: TGTGCCACCAGTGCAGGGGACTATGGCTACACCTTC. This rearrangement joins TRBV24-1 to TRBJ1-2, with D maybe TRBD1 (6 bases). CDR3 size: 12 residues. Germline CDR1 and CDR2: KGHDR and SFDVKD. V lost 5 bases and J 3 bases, leaving 6 bases between the germline ends.